This T cell receptor beta chain is from a study of T cell responses to AZD1222 COVID-19 vaccine. Overall study findings and caveats: Clonal diversity may have been underestimated, and the donors were mostly white British, with more females than males. Seropositive AZD1222 recipients at baseline numbered only 6 or 7.

Germline-derived CDR1 and CDR2 are SNHLY and FYNNEI. The CDR3 sequence is 15 residues long. V shed 5 bases and J shed 5 bases, with 19 bases lying between them. Clones were sequenced by immunoSEQ multiplex PCR, and TCRdb holds only the in-frame ones, with some missing. The sample includes 150,000 to 170,000 clones, about 90% seen only once; the top ten take 5.5% to 6%. Points on this clone: Its antigen is as yet unknown.

The clonotype was recovered from an adult in good health. This specimen was peripheral blood, taken on day 0 of MenACWY control vaccination. V and J are TRBV2 and TRBJ2-7; a possible D gene is TRBD2 (6 bases). CDR3 amino acids: CASSPTYWEDNEQYV. Here the CDR3 DNA reads TGTGCCAGCAGTCCCACCTATTGGGAGGACAACGAGCAGTACGTC.